These 23 T cell receptor beta chains were sequenced from one sample in a study of shared clonotypes between healthy human individuals. Sequenced by immunoSEQ multiplex PCR; TCRdb stores in-frame clones only, minus some. The sample yields some 320,000 clones, around 90% seen once. The sample taken for sequencing was memory CD8+ T cells sorted from blood. The subset was: CD45RO+ cells pooled with CCR7-negative TemRA cells. These receptors came from a man aged 18-30 years in good health.

V is TRBV5-5 and J is TRBJ1-2, with D possibly being TRBD1 (5 bases). CDR1 and CDR2 (germline): SGHKS, YYEKEE (reference sequence). The CDR3 length is 15 residues. The V and J ends lost 2 bases and 3 bases respectively, with 14 bases between them. CDR3 sequence reads: CASSFTTRDYYGYTF. The CDR3, as DNA: TGTGCCAGCAGCTTCACGACCCGGGACTACTATGGCTACACCTTC.

J is TRBJ2-5 and V is TRBV4-1, with unresolved D. The ends were cut back, 2 bases at V and 5 bases at J, with 9 bases in the middle. The germline V gene has CDR1 MGHRA and CDR2 YSYEKL. The CDR3 spans 13 residues. This chain's CDR3 is CASSQQRWETQYF. The CDR3 DNA sequence: TGCGCCAGCAGCCAACAGAGGTGGGAGACCCAGTACTTC.

The V and J genes are TRBV27 and TRBJ2-7; D assignment may be TRBD1 or TRBD2 (5 bases each). Germline V lookup: CDR1 MNHEY, CDR2 SMNVEV (reference sequence). Trimming cost V 4 bases and J 2 bases, with 9 bases left between them. The length of the CDR3 is 13 residues. The CDR3 region is CASSWDGTYEQYF. CDR3 nucleotides: TGTGCCAGCAGTTGGGACGGGACCTACGAGCAGTACTTC.

The chain couples TRBV25-1 to TRBJ1-6, with a tentative D call TRBD1 (6 bases). This CDR3 is built from 16 residues. The germline V and J ends were trimmed by 6 bases and 4 bases, with 16 bases remaining between them. Germline assignment: CDR1 MGHDK and CDR2 SYGVNS. The CDR3 loop is CASRGGRTEYNSPLHF. The CDR3 nucleotides read TGTGCCAGCAGGGGGGGGAGGACAGAGTATAATTCACCCCTCCACTTT.

This rearrangement joins TRBV9 to TRBJ2-2; D is perhaps TRBD1 (5 bases). The CDR3 extends over 16 amino acids. Trimming removed 1 base at V and 7 bases at J, with 17 bases between. Germline CDR1 and CDR2: SGDLS and YYNGEE. This CDR3 is CASSVQGYMGGGELFF. CDR3 bases: TGTGCCAGCAGCGTACAGGGTTACATGGGTGGCGGGGAGCTGTTTTTT. Supplemented by reference TRBV9 and TRBJ2-2, the full variable domain reads DSGVTQTPKHLITATGQRVTLRCSPRSGDLSVYWYQQSLDQGLQFLIQYYNGEERAKGNILERFSAQQFPDLHSELNLSSLELGDSALYFCASSVQGYMGGGELFFGEGSRLTVL.

The genes are TRBV4-3 and TRBJ1-1; tentative D call: TRBD1 (6 bases). Germline values: CDR1 LGHNA, CDR2 YSLEER. V was clipped by 3 bases and J by 0 bases, with 23 bases between them. The CDR3 length is 19 residues. This CDR3 is CASSHTMGGTHRMNTEAFF. The CDR3 region has the DNA TGCGCCAGCAGCCACACTATGGGGGGGACACACAGAATGAACACTGAAGCTTTCTTT.

The chain couples TRBV7-9 to TRBJ2-1; D is undetermined. Trimming removed 6 bases at V and 8 bases at J, with 11 bases between. CDR1 SEHNR and CDR2 FQNEAQ come from the germline V gene (reference sequence). The CDR3 is 12 amino acids. The CDR3 spells CASRHQSDEQFF. Here the CDR3 DNA reads TGTGCCAGCAGGCACCAAAGCGATGAGCAGTTCTTC.

V is TRBV7-9 and J is TRBJ2-2, with 13 bases lining up with TRBD2. Germline V lookup: CDR1 SEHNR, CDR2 FQNEAQ (reference sequence). The CDR3 sequence is 17 residues long. The J segment lost 4 bases and the V segment lost 5 bases, leaving 7 bases of the junction unmatched. CDR3 nucleotides: TGTGCCAGCAGCGATCCCGGGACTAGCGGGACCACCGGGGAGCTGTTTTTT. It is translated as CASSDPGTSGTTGELFF.

Comments on this clone: Other DNA sequences of this sample code for an identical CDR3. The rearrangement links TRBV27 to TRBJ2-7, with 10 bases fitting TRBD1. Germline V gene data show CDR1 as MNHEY and CDR2 as SMNVEV (reference sequence). With V trimmed by 6 bases and J by 4 bases, 0 bases remained unmatched. CDR3 length: 12 residues. The CDR3 DNA reads as TGTGCCAGCAGGGGACAGGGGTACGAGCAGTACTTC. This encodes CASRGQGYEQYF.

This clone was recorded only once. The chain links TRBV5-6 to TRBJ2-7; D remains unclear. CDR1 and CDR2 (germline): SGHDT, YYEEEE. V lost 0 bases and J 0 bases, leaving 10 bases between the germline ends. CDR3 length equals 15 residues. The CDR3 protein is CASSLGRSSSYEQYF. For the CDR3, the DNA is TGTGCCAGCAGCTTGGGCAGGTCTTCCTCCTACGAGCAGTACTTC. Based on the CDR3 plus reference TRBV5-6 and TRBJ2-7, the full variable domain is DAGVTQSPTHLIKTRGQQVTLRCSPKSGHDTVSWYQQALGQGPQFIFQYYEEEERQRGNFPDRFSGHQFPNYSSELNVNALLLGDSALYLCASSLGRSSSYEQYFGPGTRLTVT.

V gene TRBV10-3 combines with J gene TRBJ2-7; 9 nucleotides match TRBD1. V trimming: 5 bases; J trimming: 6 bases; junction bases outside the gene matches: 11. This CDR3 region has 15 residues. Germline V lookup: CDR1 ENHRY, CDR2 SYGVKD. Here the CDR3 reads CAISRGTGSSSEQYF. In DNA form, the CDR3 reads TGTGCCATCAGTAGGGGGACAGGGTCGTCGAGCGAGCAGTACTTC.

This clone was counted a few times. V usage is TRBV7-6 and J usage is TRBJ2-5; the D is unclear. The CDR3 spans 15 residues. Looked up from germline, CDR1 is SGHVS and CDR2 is FNYEAQ. The V gene lost 4 bases and the J gene lost 5 bases, with 17 bases spanning the gap. As DNA, the CDR3 is TGTGCCAGCAGCTCGCTCGACTCTTTTGGGGAGACCCAGTACTTC. This sequence encodes CASSSLDSFGETQYF.

The chain recombines TRBV6-5 with TRBJ2-7; 10 bases are shared with TRBD2. Germline V gene lookup returns CDR1 MNHEY and CDR2 SVGAGI. The CDR3 covers 15 residues. The junction had 4 bases not matched to a gene; V was cut back by 5 bases and J by 0 bases. CDR3 coding DNA: TGTGCCAGCAGTGTTCTAGCGGGAGCCTCCTACGAGCAGTACTTC. This translates into CASSVLAGASYEQYF.

In DNA, the CDR3 is TGTGCCAGTAGCGACGTTACAGGGGGCTACGAGCAGTACTTC. It specifies CASSDVTGGYEQYF. The V call is TRBV19, the J call TRBJ2-7, with TRBD1 matching 8 bases. This CDR3 contains 14 residues. Per the germline V gene, CDR1 is LNHDA and CDR2 is SQIVND (reference sequence). Unmatched junction bases numbered 7, after V lost 6 bases and J lost 3 bases. Full variable domain (rest looked up from reference TRBV19 and TRBJ2-7): DGGITQSPKYLFRKEGQNVTLSCEQNLNHDAMYWYRQDPGQGLRLIYYSQIVNDFQKGDIAEGYSVSREKKESFPLTVTSAQKNPTAFYLCASSDVTGGYEQYFGPGTRLTVT.

V gene TRBV4-1 combines with J gene TRBJ2-5; the match to TRBD2 covers 7 bases. Germline trimming cut 0 bases from V and 4 bases from J; bases unmatched to any gene: 8. In germline, CDR1 is MGHRA, CDR2 YSYEKL. This CDR3 spans 16 amino acids. CDR3 coding DNA: TGCGCCAGCAGCCAAGACGGGGAGGGCCGCGGAGAGACCCAGTACTTC. It yields the protein CASSQDGEGRGETQYF.

V gene TRBV4-1 combines with J gene TRBJ1-6; a possible D gene is TRBD1 (5 bases). Trimming cost V 1 base and J 6 bases, with 16 bases left between them. Germline V gene lookup returns CDR1 MGHRA and CDR2 YSYEKL. The CDR3 is 17 residues long. The CDR3 sequence: CASSQAVEGRRNSPLHF. The CDR3 nucleotides read TGCGCCAGCAGCCAAGCCGTGGAGGGGAGGCGTAATTCACCCCTCCACTTT.

This chain uses TRBV4-3 with TRBJ2-3, with no clear D. CDR3 length: 13 residues. The V and J ends lost 0 bases and 2 bases respectively, with 3 bases between them. Germline lookup yields CDR1 LGHNA and CDR2 YSLEER. CDR3 DNA sequence: TGCGCCAGCAGCCAAGAGGACACAGATACGCAGTATTTT. This encodes CASSQEDTDTQYF.

This clone was observed a single time. Here the CDR3 DNA reads TGTGCCAGCAGCGCGACAGTCTCCTACGAGCAGTACTTC. Residues: CASSATVSYEQYF. The chain has TRBV7-2 and TRBJ2-7; TRBD1 might be the D (5 bases). The V end lost 5 bases, the J end lost 0 bases, and 8 bases lay between the germline ends. The CDR3 is 13 residues long. CDR1 is SGHTA and CDR2 is FQGNSA in the germline V gene. Looking up the rest from reference TRBV7-2 and TRBJ2-7 gives the full variable domain: GAGVSQSPSNKVTEKGKDVELRCDPISGHTALYWYRQSLGQGLEFLIYFQGNSAPDKSGLPSDRFSAERTGGSVSTLTIQRTQQEDSAVYLCASSATVSYEQYFGPGTRLTVT.

The chain employs TRBV10-2 and TRBJ1-5; no firm D call. Trimming stripped 9 bases from V and 0 bases from J, with 12 bases between. Germline assignment: CDR1 WSHSY and CDR2 SAAADI. This CDR3 region has 14 residues. The CDR3 is CARVRSYSNQPQHF. The DNA for the CDR3 is TGCGCCAGGGTTCGATCGTATAGCAATCAGCCCCAGCATTTT.

CDR3 loop: CASSLSQGKEKLFF. The CDR3 DNA reads as TGCGCCAGCAGCTTGAGCCAAGGGAAGGAAAAACTGTTTTTT. The chain couples TRBV5-1 to TRBJ1-4; D call uncertain. The CDR3 contains 14 residues. V gave up 1 base and J gave up 8 bases, with 12 bases separating them. CDR1 is SGHRS, CDR2 YFSETQ, per germline.

The gene calls are TRBV28 and TRBJ2-7; TRBD1 aligns across 7 bases. The CDR3 runs to 16 residues. Trimming removed 1 base from V and 2 bases from J; junction bases left unmatched: 8. Germline loops: CDR1 MDHEN, CDR2 SYDVKM. The CDR3 protein is CASSLSAGGPTYEQYF. The DNA of the CDR3 is TGTGCCAGCAGTTTATCCGCAGGGGGACCGACCTACGAGCAGTACTTC. Looking up the rest from reference TRBV28 and TRBJ2-7 gives the full variable domain: DVKVTQSSRYLVKRTGEKVFLECVQDMDHENMFWYRQDPGLGLRLIYFSYDVKMKEKGDIPEGYSVSREKKERFSLILESASTNQTSMYLCASSLSAGGPTYEQYFGPGTRLTVT.

The rearrangement joins TRBV7-9 to TRBJ2-7, with D maybe TRBD1 (6 bases). The CDR3 sequence is 15 residues long. Germline V lookup: CDR1 SEHNR, CDR2 FQNEAQ (reference sequence). V dropped 5 bases and J dropped 2 bases, with 16 bases sitting between them. CDR3 protein: CASSPPDSSTYEQYF. CDR3 DNA: TGTGCCAGCAGCCCTCCGGACAGTTCCACCTACGAGCAGTACTTC.

The CDR3 reads CASSQEDGQGNEKLFF. The CDR3 region has the DNA TGTGCCAGCAGCCAAGAAGATGGACAGGGGAATGAAAAACTGTTTTTT. The rearrangement uses TRBV4-2 and TRBJ1-4, with 9 bases identical to TRBD1. Germline V gene data show CDR1 as LGHNA and CDR2 as YNFKEQ. The V segment lost 0 bases and the J segment 5 bases; nucleotides outside the gene matches: 4. The CDR3 covers 16 residues.